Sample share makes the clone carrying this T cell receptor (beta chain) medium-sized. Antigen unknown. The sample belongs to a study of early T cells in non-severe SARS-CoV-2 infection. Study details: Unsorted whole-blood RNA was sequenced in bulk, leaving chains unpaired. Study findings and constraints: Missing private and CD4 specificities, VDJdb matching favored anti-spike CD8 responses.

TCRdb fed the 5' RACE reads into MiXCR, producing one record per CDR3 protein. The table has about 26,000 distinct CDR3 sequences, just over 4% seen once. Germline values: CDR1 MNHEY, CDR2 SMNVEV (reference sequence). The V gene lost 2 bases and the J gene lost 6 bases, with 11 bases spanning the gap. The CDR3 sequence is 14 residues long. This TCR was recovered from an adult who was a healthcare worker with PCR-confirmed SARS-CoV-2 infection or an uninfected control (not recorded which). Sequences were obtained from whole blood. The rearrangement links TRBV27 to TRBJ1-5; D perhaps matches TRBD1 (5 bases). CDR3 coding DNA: TGTGCCAGCAGTTTACAGGGAGGTGGTCAGCCCCAGCATTTT. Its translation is CASSLQGGGQPQHF.